The 9 T cell receptor beta chains given below trace back to one sample, sequenced in a study of response to subunit inactivated influenza vaccine. In TCRdb, the RT-PCR reads were re-called with MiXCR into one record per CDR3 protein. The sample holds about 190,000 distinct CDR3 sequences, about an eighth seen once. The material sequenced was CD8+ T cells sorted from PBMCs, taken approximately 5 days after vaccination. All receptors come from a man aged 45-60 years who received an inactivated influenza vaccine.

Turning to this clonotype: This may be a read error, as it is one base from a much larger clone. The V and J genes are TRBV13 and TRBJ1-4; D not resolved. There are 14 residues in the CDR3. Germline values: CDR1 PRHDT, CDR2 FYEKMQ (reference sequence). As DNA, the CDR3 is TGTGCCAGCAGCTTAGAGGGTGGCGATGAAGAACTGTTTTTT. Translating gives CASSLEGGDEELFF.

This rearrangement joins TRBV5-1 to TRBJ2-3; a weak D match, TRBD1 (5 bases). The CDR3 length is 16 residues. CDR1 SGHRS and CDR2 YFSETQ come from the germline V gene. V lost 0 bases, J lost 4 bases, and 15 bases lay in between. The CDR3 sequence is CASSLDSHWGPDTQYF. For the CDR3, the DNA is TGCGCCAGCAGCTTGGATTCTCATTGGGGCCCAGATACGCAGTATTTT.

This clonotype was counted between two and nine times. The J gene is TRBJ2-5, the V gene TRBV20-1; 9 nucleotides align to TRBD1. CDR1 is DFQATT and CDR2 is SNEGSKA in the germline V gene (reference sequence). The trim removed 6 bases at V and 5 bases at J, leaving 13 bases unmatched. The CDR3 has 15 residues. The CDR3 here is CSATQTGGLWETQYF. Here the CDR3 DNA reads TGCAGTGCCACCCAGACAGGGGGTTTATGGGAGACCCAGTACTTC.

This rearrangement joins TRBV20-1 to TRBJ1-5; the match to TRBD1 covers 8 bases. V lost 5 bases, J lost 6 bases, and 9 bases stayed unmatched. There are 14 residues in the CDR3. Germline V gene sequence: CDR1 DFQATT, CDR2 SNEGSKA (reference sequence). CDR3 sequence (DNA): TGCAGTGCTGCTACAGGGGGAATTGGTCAGCCCCAGCATTTT. As protein: CSAATGGIGQPQHF.

V is TRBV12-3 or TRBV12-4 and J is TRBJ2-2, with 12 bases lining up with TRBD2. CDR3 size: 15 residues. V gave up 4 bases and J gave up 7 bases; unmatched junction bases: 4. The chain's CDR3 is CASSSSGGADGELFF. The CDR3 DNA is TGTGCCAGCAGTTCTAGCGGGGGGGCCGACGGGGAGCTGTTTTTT.

In DNA form, the CDR3 reads TGTGCCAGCAGCCTCTCCAGCGCAGCCTACAATGAGCAGTTCTTC. Its protein is CASSLSSAAYNEQFF. This chain uses TRBV14 with TRBJ2-1; D remains ambiguous. In germline, CDR1 is SGHDN, CDR2 FVKESK. CDR3 length equals 15 residues. V was trimmed by 4 bases and J by 2 bases, leaving 12 bases between them.

The J gene is TRBJ2-2, the V gene TRBV12-3 or TRBV12-4, with D possibly matching TRBD2 (6 bases). The V gene lost 6 bases and the J gene lost 2 bases, with 10 bases spanning the gap. This CDR3 spans 14 amino acids. Here the CDR3 DNA reads TGTGCCAGCAGCCGGAGGGGTAACACCGGGGAGCTGTTTTTT. It yields the protein CASSRRGNTGELFF.

The chain carries TRBV11-3 and TRBJ2-1; 13 bases map to TRBD2. After removal of 5 bases from V and 3 bases from J, the junction contained 4 bases not matched to a gene. The V gene's germline CDR1 is SGHNT and CDR2 YENEEA. The CDR3 contains 16 residues. CDR3 loop: CASSLGTSGIYNEQFF. The DNA of the CDR3 is TGTGCCAGCAGCCTAGGGACTAGCGGGATCTACAATGAGCAGTTCTTC.

The chain is built from TRBV7-8 and TRBJ1-1; D uncertain. The CDR3 covers 14 residues. Germline V gives CDR1 SGHVS, CDR2 FQNEAQ. Trimming shortened V by 1 base and J by 7 bases, and 13 bases separated the two germline ends. CDR3: CASSLEGRYNEAFF. In nucleotides, the CDR3 is TGTGCCAGCAGCTTAGAGGGCAGATACAATGAAGCTTTCTTT.